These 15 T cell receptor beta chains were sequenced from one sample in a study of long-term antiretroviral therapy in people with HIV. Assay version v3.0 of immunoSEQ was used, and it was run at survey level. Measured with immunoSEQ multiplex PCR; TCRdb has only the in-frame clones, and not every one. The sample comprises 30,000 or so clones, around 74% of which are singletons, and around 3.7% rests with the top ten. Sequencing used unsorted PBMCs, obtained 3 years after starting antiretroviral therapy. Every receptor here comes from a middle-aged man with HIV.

The CDR3 sequence is CASSFPELDRPLYGYTF. The CDR3 DNA is TGTGCCAGCAGCTTCCCGGAACTGGACAGGCCTCTCTATGGCTACACCTTC. The chain combines TRBV5-4 with TRBJ1-2, with 7 nucleotides matching TRBD1. Germline trimming cut 2 bases from V and 4 bases from J; bases unmatched to any gene: 14. The CDR3 totals 17 residues. Germline CDR1 is SGHNT and CDR2 is YYREEE (reference sequence).

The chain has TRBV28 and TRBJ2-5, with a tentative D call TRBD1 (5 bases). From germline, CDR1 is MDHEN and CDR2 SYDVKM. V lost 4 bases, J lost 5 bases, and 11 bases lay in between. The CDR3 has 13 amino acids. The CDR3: CASSWTSSETQYF. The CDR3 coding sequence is TGTGCCAGCAGTTGGACAAGTAGCGAGACCCAGTACTTC.

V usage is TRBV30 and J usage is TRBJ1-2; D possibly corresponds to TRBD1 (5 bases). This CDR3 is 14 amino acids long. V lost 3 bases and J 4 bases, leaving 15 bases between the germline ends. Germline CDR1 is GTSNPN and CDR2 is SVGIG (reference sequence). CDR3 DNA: TGTGCCTGGAGCTCAGTAGGGGTGGTCTATGGCTACACCTTC. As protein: CAWSSVGVVYGYTF.

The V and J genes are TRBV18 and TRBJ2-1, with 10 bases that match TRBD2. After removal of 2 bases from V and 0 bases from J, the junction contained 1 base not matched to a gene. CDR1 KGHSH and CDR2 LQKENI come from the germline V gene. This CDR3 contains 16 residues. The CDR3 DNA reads TGTGCCAGCTCACCAATAGCGGGAGGCTCCTACAATGAGCAGTTCTTC. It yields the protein CASSPIAGGSYNEQFF.

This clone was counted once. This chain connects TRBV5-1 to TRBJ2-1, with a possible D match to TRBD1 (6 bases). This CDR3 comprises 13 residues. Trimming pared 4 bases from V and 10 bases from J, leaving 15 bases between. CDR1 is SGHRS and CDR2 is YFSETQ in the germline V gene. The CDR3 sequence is CASSAGEDREQFF. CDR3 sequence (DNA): TGCGCCAGCAGCGCGGGCGAAGACAGGGAGCAGTTCTTC. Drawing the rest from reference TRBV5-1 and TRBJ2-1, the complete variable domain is KAGVTQTPRYLIKTRGQQVTLSCSPISGHRSVSWYQQTPGQGLQFLFEYFSETQRNKGNFPGRFSGRQFSNSRSEMNVSTLELGDSALYLCASSAGEDREQFFGPGTRLTVL.

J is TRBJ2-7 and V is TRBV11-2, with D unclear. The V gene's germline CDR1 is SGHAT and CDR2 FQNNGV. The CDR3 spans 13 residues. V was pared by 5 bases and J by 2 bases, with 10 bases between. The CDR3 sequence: CASSPSGPYEQYF. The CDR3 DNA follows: TGTGCCAGCAGCCCCTCCGGGCCCTACGAGCAGTACTTC.

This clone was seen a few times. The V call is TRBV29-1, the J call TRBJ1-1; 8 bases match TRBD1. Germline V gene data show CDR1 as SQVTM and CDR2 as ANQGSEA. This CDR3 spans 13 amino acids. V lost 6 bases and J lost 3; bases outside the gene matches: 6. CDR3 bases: TGCAGCGTGAGGACAGGGCCCTACACTGAAGCTTTCTTT. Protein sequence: CSVRTGPYTEAFF.

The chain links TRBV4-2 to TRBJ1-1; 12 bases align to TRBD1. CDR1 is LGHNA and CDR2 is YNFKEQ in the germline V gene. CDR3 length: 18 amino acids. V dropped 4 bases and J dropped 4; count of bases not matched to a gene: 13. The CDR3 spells CASSLSPGQGAEGTEAFF. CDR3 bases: TGTGCCAGCAGCCTCAGCCCGGGACAGGGGGCCGAGGGCACTGAAGCTTTCTTT.

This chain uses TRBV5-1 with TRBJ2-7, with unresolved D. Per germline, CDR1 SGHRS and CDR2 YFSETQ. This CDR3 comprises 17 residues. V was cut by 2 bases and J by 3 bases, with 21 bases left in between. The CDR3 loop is CASSFTAMSNSIYEQYF. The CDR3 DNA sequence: TGCGCCAGCAGCTTCACTGCGATGAGTAATTCTATCTACGAGCAGTACTTC.

The CDR3 sequence is CSVTRSSITGELFF. Written as DNA, the CDR3 is TGCAGCGTGACCCGGAGCTCGATCACCGGGGAGCTGTTTTTT. The chain is built from TRBV29-1 and TRBJ2-2; D uncertain. V was pared by 6 bases and J by 4 bases, with 15 bases between. Germline V CDR1 and CDR2: SQVTM, ANQGSEA. The CDR3 consists of 14 residues.

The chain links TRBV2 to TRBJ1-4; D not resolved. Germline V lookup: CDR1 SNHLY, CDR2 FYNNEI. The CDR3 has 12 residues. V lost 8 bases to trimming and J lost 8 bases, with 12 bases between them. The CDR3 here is CASGLLGEKLFF. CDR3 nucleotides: TGTGCCAGCGGGCTCCTAGGGGAAAAACTGTTTTTT.

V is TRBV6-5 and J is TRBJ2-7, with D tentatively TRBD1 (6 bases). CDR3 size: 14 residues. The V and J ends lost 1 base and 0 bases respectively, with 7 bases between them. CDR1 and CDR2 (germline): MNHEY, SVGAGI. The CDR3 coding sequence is TGTGCCAGCAGTTACTGGGGGCCCTCCTACGAGCAGTACTTC. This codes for CASSYWGPSYEQYF.

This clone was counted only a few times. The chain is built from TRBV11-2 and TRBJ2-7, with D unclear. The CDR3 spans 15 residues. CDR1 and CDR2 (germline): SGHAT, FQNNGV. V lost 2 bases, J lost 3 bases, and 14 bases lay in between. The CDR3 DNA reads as TGTGCCAGCAGCTTAAACAGAGATCTATTCTACGAGCAGTACTTC. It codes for CASSLNRDLFYEQYF.

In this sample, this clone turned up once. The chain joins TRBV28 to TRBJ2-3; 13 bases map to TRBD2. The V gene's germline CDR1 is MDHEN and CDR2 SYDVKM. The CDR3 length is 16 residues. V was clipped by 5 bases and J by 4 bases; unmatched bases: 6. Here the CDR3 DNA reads TGTGCCAGCAGTGTGACTAGCGGGGGGCCCGCAGATACGCAGTATTTT. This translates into CASSVTSGGPADTQYF.

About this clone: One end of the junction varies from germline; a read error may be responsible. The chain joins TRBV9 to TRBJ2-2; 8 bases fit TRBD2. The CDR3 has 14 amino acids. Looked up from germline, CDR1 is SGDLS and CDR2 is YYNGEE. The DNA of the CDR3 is TGTGCCAGCAGCAGACTAGCGAATACCGGGGAGCTGTTTTTT. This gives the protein CASSRLANTGELFF.